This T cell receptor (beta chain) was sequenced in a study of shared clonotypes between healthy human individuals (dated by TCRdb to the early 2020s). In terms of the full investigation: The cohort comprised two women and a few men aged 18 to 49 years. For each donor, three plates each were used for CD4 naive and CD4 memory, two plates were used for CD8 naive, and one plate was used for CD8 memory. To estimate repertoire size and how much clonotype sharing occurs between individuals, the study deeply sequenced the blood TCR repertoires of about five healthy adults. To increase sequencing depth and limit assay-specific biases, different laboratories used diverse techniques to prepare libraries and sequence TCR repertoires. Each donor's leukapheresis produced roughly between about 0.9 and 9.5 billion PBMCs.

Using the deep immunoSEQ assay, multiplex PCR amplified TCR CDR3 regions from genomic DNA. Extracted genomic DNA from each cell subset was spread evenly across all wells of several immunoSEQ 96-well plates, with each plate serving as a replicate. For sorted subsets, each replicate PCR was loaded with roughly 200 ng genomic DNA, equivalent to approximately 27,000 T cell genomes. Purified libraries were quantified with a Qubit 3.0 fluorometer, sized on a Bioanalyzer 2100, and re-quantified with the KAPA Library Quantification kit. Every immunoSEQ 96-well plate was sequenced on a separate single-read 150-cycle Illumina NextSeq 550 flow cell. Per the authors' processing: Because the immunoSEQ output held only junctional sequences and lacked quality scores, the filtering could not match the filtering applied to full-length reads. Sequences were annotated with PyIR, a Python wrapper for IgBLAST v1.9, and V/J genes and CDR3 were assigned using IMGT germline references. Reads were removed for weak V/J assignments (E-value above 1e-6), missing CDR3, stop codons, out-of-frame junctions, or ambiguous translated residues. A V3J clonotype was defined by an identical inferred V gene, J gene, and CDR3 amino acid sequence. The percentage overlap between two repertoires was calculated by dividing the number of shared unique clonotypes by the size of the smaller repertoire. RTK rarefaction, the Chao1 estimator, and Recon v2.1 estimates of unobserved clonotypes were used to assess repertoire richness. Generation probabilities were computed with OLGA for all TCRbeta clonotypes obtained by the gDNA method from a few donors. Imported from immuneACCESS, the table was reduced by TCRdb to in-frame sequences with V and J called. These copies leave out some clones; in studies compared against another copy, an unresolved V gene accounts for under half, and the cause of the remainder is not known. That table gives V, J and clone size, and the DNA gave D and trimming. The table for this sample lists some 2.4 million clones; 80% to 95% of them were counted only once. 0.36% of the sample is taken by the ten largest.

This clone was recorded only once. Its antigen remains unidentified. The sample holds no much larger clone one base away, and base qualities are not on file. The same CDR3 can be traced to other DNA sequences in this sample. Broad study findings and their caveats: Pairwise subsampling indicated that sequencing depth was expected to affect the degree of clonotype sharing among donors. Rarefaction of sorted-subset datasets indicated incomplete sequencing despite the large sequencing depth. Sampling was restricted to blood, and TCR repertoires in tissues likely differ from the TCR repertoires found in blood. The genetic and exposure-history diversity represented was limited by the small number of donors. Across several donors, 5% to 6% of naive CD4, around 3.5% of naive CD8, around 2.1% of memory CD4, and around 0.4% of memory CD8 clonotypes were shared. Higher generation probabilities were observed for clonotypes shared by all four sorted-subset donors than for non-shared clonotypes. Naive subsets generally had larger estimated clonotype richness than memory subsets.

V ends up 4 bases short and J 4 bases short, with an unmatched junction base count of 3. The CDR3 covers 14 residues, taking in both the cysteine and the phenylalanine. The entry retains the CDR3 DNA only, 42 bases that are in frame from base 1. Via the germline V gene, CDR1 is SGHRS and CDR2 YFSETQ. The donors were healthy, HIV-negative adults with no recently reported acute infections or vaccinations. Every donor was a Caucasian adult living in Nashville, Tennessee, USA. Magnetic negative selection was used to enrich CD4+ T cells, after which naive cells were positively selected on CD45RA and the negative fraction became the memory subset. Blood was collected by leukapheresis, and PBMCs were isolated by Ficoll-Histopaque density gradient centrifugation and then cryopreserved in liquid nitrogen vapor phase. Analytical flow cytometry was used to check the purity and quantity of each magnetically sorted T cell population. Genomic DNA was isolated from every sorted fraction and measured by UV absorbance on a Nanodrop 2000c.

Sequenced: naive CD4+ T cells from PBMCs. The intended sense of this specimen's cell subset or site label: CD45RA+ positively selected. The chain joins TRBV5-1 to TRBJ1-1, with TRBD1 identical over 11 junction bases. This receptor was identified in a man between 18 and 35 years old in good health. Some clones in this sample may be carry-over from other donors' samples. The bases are TGCGCCAGCAGCACCGGGACAGGGGGCACTGAAGCTTTCTTT. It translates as CASSTGTGGTEAFF.